This T cell receptor beta chain derives from a study of T cell responses to AZD1222 COVID-19 vaccine. Study-wide context: Researchers grouped second doses given at about 4 or about 12 weeks into one pool. Notes on the study in general: Repertoire collection took place solely once the T cell response had peaked. Possibly, clonal diversity was underestimated; donors were largely white British and included more females.

Sequenced by immunoSEQ multiplex PCR; TCRdb stores in-frame clones only, minus some. The profile shows some 140,000 clones, 85% to 90% of them singletons. The CDR3 totals 16 residues. Germline trimming cut 4 bases from V and 1 base from J; bases unmatched to any gene: 9. In germline, CDR1 is MNHNS, CDR2 SASEGT. For this clone: Its matching antigen is unknown.

This chain joins TRBV6-1 and TRBJ1-1; 7 bases are a match to TRBD1. The material sequenced was peripheral blood, taken on day 0 of AZD1222 vaccination. The TCR comes from an adult in good health. CDR3 bases: TGTGCCAGCAGTGCACCCTCGGGACAGCCGAACACTGAAGCTTTCTTT. Translating gives CASSAPSGQPNTEAFF.